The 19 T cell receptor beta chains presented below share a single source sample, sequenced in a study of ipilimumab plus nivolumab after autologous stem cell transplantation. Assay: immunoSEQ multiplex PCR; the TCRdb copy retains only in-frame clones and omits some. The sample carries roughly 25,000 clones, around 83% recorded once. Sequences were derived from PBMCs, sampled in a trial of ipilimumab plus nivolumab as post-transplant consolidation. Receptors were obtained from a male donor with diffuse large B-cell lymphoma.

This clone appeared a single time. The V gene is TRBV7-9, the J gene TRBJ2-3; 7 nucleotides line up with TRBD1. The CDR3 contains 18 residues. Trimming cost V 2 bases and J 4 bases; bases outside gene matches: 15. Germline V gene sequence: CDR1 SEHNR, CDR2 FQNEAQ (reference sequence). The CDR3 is CASSLRIDRAGMSDTQYF. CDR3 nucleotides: TGTGCCAGCAGCTTACGGATAGACAGGGCGGGTATGTCAGATACGCAGTATTTT.

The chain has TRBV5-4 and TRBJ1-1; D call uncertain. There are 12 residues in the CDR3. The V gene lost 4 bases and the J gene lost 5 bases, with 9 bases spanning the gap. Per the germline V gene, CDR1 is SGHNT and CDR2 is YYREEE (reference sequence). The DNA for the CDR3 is TGTGCCAGCAGCGCTTATGGGACTGAAGCTTTCTTT. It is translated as CASSAYGTEAFF.

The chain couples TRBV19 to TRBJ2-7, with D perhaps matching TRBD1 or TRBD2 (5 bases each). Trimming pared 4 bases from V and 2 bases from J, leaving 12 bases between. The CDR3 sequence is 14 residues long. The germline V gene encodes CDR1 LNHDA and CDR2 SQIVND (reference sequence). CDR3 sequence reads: CASSRDGSTYEQYF. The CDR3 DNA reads TGTGCCAGTAGTAGGGACGGCTCAACCTACGAGCAGTACTTC.

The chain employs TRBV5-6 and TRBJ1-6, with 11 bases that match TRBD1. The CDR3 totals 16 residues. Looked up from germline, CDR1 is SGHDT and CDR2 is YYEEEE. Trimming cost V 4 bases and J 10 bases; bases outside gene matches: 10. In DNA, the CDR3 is TGTGCCAGCAGCGGAAGGGACAGGGGGTATTGGTCACCCCTCCACTTT. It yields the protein CASSGRDRGYWSPLHF.

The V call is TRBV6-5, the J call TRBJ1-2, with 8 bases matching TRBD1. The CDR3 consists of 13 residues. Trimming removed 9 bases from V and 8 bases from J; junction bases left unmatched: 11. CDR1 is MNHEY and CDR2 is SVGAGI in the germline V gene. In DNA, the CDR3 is TGTGCCAGTACAGGGGGGGGAGGTGAGGGCTACACCTTC. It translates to CASTGGGGEGYTF.

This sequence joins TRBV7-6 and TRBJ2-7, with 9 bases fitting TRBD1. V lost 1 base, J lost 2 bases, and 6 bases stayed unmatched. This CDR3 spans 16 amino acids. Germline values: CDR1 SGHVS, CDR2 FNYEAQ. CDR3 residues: CASSLVSGTGTYEQYF. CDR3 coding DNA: TGTGCCAGCAGCTTAGTTTCCGGGACAGGGACCTACGAGCAGTACTTC.

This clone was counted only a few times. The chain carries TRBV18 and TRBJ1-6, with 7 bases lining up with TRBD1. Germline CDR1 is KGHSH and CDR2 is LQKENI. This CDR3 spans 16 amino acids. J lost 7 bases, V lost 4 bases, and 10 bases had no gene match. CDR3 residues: CASSRVGTQGNSPLHF. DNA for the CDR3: TGTGCCAGCTCACGAGTCGGTACACAGGGGAATTCACCCCTCCACTTT.

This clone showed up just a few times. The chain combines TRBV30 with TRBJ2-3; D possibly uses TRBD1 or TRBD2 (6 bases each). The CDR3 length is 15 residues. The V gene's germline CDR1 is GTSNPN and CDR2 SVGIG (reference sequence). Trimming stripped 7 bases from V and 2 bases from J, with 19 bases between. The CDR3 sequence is CALRPGASYTDTQYF. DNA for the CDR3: TGTGCCTTACGGCCGGGGGCCTCTTACACAGATACGCAGTATTTT.

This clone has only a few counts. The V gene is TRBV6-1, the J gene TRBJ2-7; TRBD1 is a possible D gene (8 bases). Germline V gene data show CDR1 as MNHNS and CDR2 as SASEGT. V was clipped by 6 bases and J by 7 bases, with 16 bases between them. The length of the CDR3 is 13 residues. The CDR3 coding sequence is TGTGCCAGCAGGAGGGACAGGCGGGGGGAGCAGTACTTC. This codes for CASRRDRRGEQYF.

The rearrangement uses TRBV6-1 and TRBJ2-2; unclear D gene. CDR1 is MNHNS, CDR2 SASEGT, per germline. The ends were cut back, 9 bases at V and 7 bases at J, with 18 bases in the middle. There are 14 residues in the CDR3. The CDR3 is CASRGQLGVGELFF. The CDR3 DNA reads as TGTGCCAGTAGAGGCCAACTGGGTGTCGGGGAGCTGTTTTTT.

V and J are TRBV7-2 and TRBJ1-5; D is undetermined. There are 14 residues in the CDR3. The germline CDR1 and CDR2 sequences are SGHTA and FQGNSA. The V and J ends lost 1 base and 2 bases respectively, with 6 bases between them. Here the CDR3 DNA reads TGTGCCAGCAGCTTAGGCCGGGGCAATCAGCCCCAGCATTTT. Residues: CASSLGRGNQPQHF.

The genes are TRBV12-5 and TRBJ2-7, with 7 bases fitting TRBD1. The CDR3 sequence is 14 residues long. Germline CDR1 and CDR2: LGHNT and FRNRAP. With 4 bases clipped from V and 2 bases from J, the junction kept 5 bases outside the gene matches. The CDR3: CASGSDRLAYEQYF. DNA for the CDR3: TGTGCTAGTGGTTCGGACAGGCTGGCCTACGAGCAGTACTTC.

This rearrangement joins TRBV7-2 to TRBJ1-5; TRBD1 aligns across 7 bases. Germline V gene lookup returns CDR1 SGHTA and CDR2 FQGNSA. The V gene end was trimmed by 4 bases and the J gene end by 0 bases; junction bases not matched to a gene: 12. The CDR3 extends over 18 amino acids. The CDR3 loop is CASSSPGGTYISNQPQHF. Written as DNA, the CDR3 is TGTGCCAGCAGCTCTCCAGGGGGGACCTACATTAGCAATCAGCCCCAGCATTTT.

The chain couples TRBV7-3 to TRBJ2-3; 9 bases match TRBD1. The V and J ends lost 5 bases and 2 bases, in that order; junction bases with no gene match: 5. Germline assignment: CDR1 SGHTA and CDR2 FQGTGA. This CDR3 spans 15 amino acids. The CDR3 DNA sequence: TGTGCCAGCAGCCCTGGGGACAGGGACACAGATACGCAGTATTTT. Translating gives CASSPGDRDTDTQYF.

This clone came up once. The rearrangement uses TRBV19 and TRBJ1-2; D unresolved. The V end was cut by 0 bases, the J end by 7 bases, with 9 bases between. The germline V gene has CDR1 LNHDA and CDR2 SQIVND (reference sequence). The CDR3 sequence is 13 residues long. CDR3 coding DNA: TGTGCCAGTAGTATAGAAGGGCTCCGTGGCTACACCTTC. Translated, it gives CASSIEGLRGYTF.

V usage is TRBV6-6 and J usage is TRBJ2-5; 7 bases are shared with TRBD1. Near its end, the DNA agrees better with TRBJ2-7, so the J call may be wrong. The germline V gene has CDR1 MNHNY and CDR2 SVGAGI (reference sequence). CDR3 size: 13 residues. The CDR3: CASVKTGTYEQYF. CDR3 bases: TGTGCCAGCGTCAAGACAGGGACCTACGAGCAGTACTTC.

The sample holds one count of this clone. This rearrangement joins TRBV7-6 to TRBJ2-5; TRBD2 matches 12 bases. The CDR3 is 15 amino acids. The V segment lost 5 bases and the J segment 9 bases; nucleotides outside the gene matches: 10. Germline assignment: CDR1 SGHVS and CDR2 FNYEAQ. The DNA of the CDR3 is TGTGCCAGCAGCCCGACTAGCGGGGGCGTTCCGGCCCAGTACTTC. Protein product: CASSPTSGGVPAQYF.

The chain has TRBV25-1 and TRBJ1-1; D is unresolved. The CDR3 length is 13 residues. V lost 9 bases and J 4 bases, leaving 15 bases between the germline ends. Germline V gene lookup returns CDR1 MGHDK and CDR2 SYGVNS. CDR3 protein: CASRAGRATEAFF. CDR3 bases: TGTGCCAGTCGGGCAGGACGGGCCACTGAAGCTTTCTTT.

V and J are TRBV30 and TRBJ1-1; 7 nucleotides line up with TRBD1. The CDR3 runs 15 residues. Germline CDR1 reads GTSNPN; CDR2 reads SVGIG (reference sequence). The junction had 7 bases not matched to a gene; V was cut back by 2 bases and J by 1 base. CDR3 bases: TGTGCCTGGAGTAGGGGGCTAAAGGGGAACACTGAAGCTTTCTTT. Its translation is CAWSRGLKGNTEAFF.